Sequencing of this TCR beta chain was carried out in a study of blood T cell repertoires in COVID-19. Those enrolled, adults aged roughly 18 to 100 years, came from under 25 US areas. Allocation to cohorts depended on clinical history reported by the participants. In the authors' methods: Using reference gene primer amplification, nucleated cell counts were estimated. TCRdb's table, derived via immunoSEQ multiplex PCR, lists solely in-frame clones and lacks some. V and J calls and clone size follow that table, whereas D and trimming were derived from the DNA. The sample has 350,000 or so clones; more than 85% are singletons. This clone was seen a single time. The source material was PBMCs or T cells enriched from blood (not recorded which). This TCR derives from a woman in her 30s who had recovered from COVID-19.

The DNA for the CDR3 is TGTGCCAGCAGTAATAGCAATCAGCCCCAGCATTTT. As protein: CASSNSNQPQHF. The chain employs TRBV9 and TRBJ1-5; D is unresolved. The germline V gene encodes CDR1 SGDLS and CDR2 YYNGEE. The CDR3 is 12 residues long. The germline V and J ends were trimmed by 5 bases and 0 bases, with 3 bases remaining between them.